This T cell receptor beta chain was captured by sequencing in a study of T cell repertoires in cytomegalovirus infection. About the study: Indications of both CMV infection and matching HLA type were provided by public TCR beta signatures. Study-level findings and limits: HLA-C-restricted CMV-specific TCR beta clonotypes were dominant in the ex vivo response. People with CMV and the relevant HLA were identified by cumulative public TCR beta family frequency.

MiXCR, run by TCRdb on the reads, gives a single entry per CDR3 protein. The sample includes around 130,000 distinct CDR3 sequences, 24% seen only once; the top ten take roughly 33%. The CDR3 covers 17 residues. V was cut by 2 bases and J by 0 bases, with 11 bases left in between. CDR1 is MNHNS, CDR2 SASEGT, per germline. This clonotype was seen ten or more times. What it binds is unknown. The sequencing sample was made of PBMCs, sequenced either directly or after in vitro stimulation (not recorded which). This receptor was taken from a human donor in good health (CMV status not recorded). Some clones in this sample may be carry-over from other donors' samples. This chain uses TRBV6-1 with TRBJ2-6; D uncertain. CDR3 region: CASSEWQFSSGANVLTF. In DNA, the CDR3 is TGTGCCAGCAGTGAATGGCAGTTTAGCTCTGGGGCCAACGTCCTGACTTTC.